Listed below are T cell receptor beta chains from one sample, sequenced in a study of cytomegalovirus exposure and HLA in healthy donors. Libraries were prepared by immunoSEQ multiplex PCR; TCRdb keeps only in-frame clonotypes and omits some of them. The sample yields 250,000 or so clones, approximately 87% seen once. Sequenced sample: PBMCs. The receptors were gathered from a man aged 18 to 30 in good health and CMV-seronegative. The CDR3 runs from the conserved cysteine through the conserved F or W. The D gene is left open where the match is weak. Size is omitted from some rows. Given values are once, few, many or a class for expanded clones.

d_gene: NA; j_gene: TRBJ1-2; abundance: NA; v_gene: TRBV28; CDR3aa: CASSLLWGAAGYTF; CDR3nt: TGTGCCAGCAGTTTATTGTGGGGCGCGGCTGGCTACACCTTC
d_gene: NA; j_gene: TRBJ2-7; abundance: NA; v_gene: TRBV7-2; CDR3aa: CASSLGTSKTEQYF; CDR3nt: TGTGCCAGCAGCTTGGGGACATCCAAGACCGAGCAGTACTTC
d_gene: TRBD1; j_gene: TRBJ1-6; abundance: few; v_gene: TRBV27; CDR3aa: CATGTGPYSPLHF; CDR3nt: TGTGCCACTGGGACAGGTCCCTACTCACCCCTCCACTTT
d_gene: NA; j_gene: TRBJ2-7; abundance: NA; v_gene: TRBV28; CDR3aa: CASLQGEQYF; CDR3nt: TGTGCCAGCCTTCAGGGCGAGCAGTACTTC
d_gene: TRBD1; j_gene: TRBJ1-1; abundance: NA; v_gene: TRBV27; CDR3aa: CASRQTGVNTEAFF; CDR3nt: TGTGCCAGCAGGCAAACAGGGGTGAACACTGAAGCTTTCTTT
d_gene: NA; j_gene: TRBJ2-7; abundance: NA; v_gene: TRBV7-2; CDR3aa: CASSLYSLYEQYF; CDR3nt: TGTGCCAGCAGCTTATACAGCTTATACGAGCAGTACTTC
d_gene: NA; j_gene: TRBJ2-7; abundance: NA; v_gene: TRBV5-1; CDR3aa: CASSPETGSGYEQYF; CDR3nt: TGCGCCAGCAGCCCCGAGACCGGTTCGGGCTACGAGCAGTACTTC
d_gene: TRBD2; j_gene: TRBJ2-7; abundance: NA; v_gene: TRBV7-2; CDR3aa: CASSLLAGGGSSYEQYF; CDR3nt: TGTGCCAGCAGCTTATTAGCGGGAGGAGGATCAAGCTACGAGCAGTACTTC
d_gene: NA; j_gene: TRBJ2-6; abundance: NA; v_gene: TRBV29-1; CDR3aa: CSVAGSGANVLTF; CDR3nt: TGCAGCGTTGCCGGCTCTGGGGCCAACGTCCTGACTTTC
d_gene: TRBD2; j_gene: TRBJ2-5; abundance: NA; v_gene: TRBV7-8; CDR3aa: CASSLGGLAGIEETQYF; CDR3nt: TGTGCCAGCAGCTTAGGGGGACTAGCGGGAATCGAGGAGACCCAGTACTTC
d_gene: NA; j_gene: TRBJ2-5; abundance: NA; v_gene: TRBV15; CDR3aa: CATSRDRGTQYF; CDR3nt: TGTGCCACCAGCAGAGATAGGGGGACCCAGTACTTC
d_gene: TRBD2; j_gene: TRBJ2-1; abundance: NA; v_gene: TRBV4-1; CDR3aa: CASSQDPSGGLYNEQFF; CDR3nt: TGCGCCAGCAGCCAAGACCCAAGCGGGGGACTCTACAATGAGCAGTTCTTC
d_gene: TRBD2; j_gene: TRBJ2-5; abundance: NA; v_gene: TRBV7-6; CDR3aa: CASSLAPGGQETQYF; CDR3nt: TGTGCCAGCAGCTTAGCGCCGGGGGGCCAAGAGACCCAGTACTTC
d_gene: TRBD2; j_gene: TRBJ2-7; abundance: NA; v_gene: TRBV30; CDR3aa: CACKRGRNYEQYF; CDR3nt: TGTGCCTGTAAGCGGGGGAGAAACTACGAGCAGTACTTC
d_gene: NA; j_gene: TRBJ2-3; abundance: NA; v_gene: TRBV27; CDR3aa: CASSYEQGTDTQYF; CDR3nt: TGTGCCAGCAGTTATGAACAGGGCACAGATACGCAGTATTTT
d_gene: TRBD2; j_gene: TRBJ2-7; abundance: NA; v_gene: TRBV30; CDR3aa: CAWTRLAGAPQYF; CDR3nt: TGTGCCTGGACGCGACTAGCGGGAGCCCCCCAGTACTTC
d_gene: NA; j_gene: TRBJ1-2; abundance: NA; v_gene: TRBV14; CDR3aa: CASSQVSGQSYGYTF; CDR3nt: TGTGCCAGCAGCCAAGTATCCGGACAGAGTTATGGCTACACCTTC
d_gene: NA; j_gene: TRBJ2-1; abundance: once; v_gene: TRBV18; CDR3aa: CASSPAGSRGNEQFF; CDR3nt: TGTGCCAGCTCACCCGCCGGGAGTAGGGGCAATGAGCAGTTCTTC
d_gene: TRBD1; j_gene: TRBJ1-1; abundance: NA; v_gene: TRBV2; CDR3aa: CASRGTGRTEAFF; CDR3nt: TGTGCCAGCCGAGGGACAGGTAGAACTGAAGCTTTCTTT
d_gene: TRBD1; j_gene: TRBJ1-2; abundance: few; v_gene: TRBV29-1; CDR3aa: CSGLTGASLYGYTF; CDR3nt: TGCAGCGGCCTCACAGGGGCGAGTCTCTATGGCTACACCTTC
d_gene: TRBD2; j_gene: TRBJ2-4; abundance: NA; v_gene: TRBV9; CDR3aa: CASSVGGGANIQYF; CDR3nt: TGTGCCAGCAGCGTCGGCGGGGGGGCTAACATTCAGTACTTC
d_gene: NA; j_gene: TRBJ1-5; abundance: NA; v_gene: TRBV7-2; CDR3aa: CASSLSESPQHF; CDR3nt: TGTGCCAGCAGCCTCTCGGAGTCGCCCCAGCATTTT
d_gene: TRBD2; j_gene: TRBJ2-3; abundance: NA; v_gene: TRBV2; CDR3aa: CASGLAGDRDTQYF; CDR3nt: TGTGCCAGCGGGCTAGCGGGAGACCGAGATACGCAGTATTTT
d_gene: TRBD1; j_gene: TRBJ1-5; abundance: NA; v_gene: TRBV5-1; CDR3aa: CASSFQGENQPQHF; CDR3nt: TGCGCCAGCAGCTTTCAGGGGGAGAATCAGCCCCAGCATTTT
d_gene: NA; j_gene: TRBJ1-5; abundance: NA; v_gene: TRBV6-1; CDR3aa: CASRHPGQPQHF; CDR3nt: TGTGCCAGCAGGCACCCCGGGCAGCCCCAGCATTTT
d_gene: NA; j_gene: TRBJ2-5; abundance: NA; v_gene: TRBV5-8; CDR3aa: CASSLTTRAQETQYF; CDR3nt: TGTGCCAGCAGCTTGACGACACGTGCCCAAGAGACCCAGTACTTC
d_gene: NA; j_gene: TRBJ1-6; abundance: NA; v_gene: TRBV6-5; CDR3aa: CASSYTLGSYNSPLHF; CDR3nt: TGTGCCAGCAGTTACACCCTAGGCTCCTATAATTCACCCCTCCACTTT